The rows below give T cell receptor beta chains drawn from one sample of a study of Ad26.COV2.S vaccination and SARS-CoV-2 variants. Assay: immunoSEQ multiplex PCR; the TCRdb copy retains only in-frame clones and omits some. The repertoire holds hundreds of thousands of clones, with roughly nine tenths as singletons. Here the sequenced sample was peripheral blood, taken in a trial of Ad26.COV2.S vaccine versus placebo. The origin of the receptors is a person aged 18-60 years who received the Ad26.COV2.S COVID-19 vaccine or a placebo. Each CDR3 is given without its conserved first and last residue.

J: TRBJ2-1; V: TRBV5-4; CDR3: ASSLDRGGAFYEQF
J: TRBJ2-1; V: TRBV5-1; CDR3: ASSFDRSNYNEQF
J: TRBJ2-2; V: TRBV10-2; CDR3: ARSGLAITGELF
J: TRBJ2-7; V: TRBV7-2; CDR3: ASSFGTGDYEQY
J: TRBJ2-2; V: TRBV7-9; CDR3: ASSLTGAYTGELF
J: TRBJ1-4; V: TRBV5-1; CDR3: ASSLAGTGTEKLF
J: TRBJ2-5; V: TRBV3-1/TRBV3-2; CDR3: ASSQRDRGPATQY
J: TRBJ2-3; V: TRBV9; CDR3: ASSGAAGRSTDTQY
J: TRBJ2-2; V: TRBV11-2; CDR3: ASSSSTSGRAGELF
J: TRBJ1-5; V: TRBV18; CDR3: ASSRGTGLDSNQPQH
J: TRBJ1-3; V: TRBV19; CDR3: ASTAKTAGNTIY
J: TRBJ2-5; V: TRBV11-2; CDR3: ASSFQTSHQETQY
J: TRBJ2-3; V: TRBV14; CDR3: ASSQGVADTQY
J: TRBJ1-6; V: TRBV9; CDR3: ASSVAGSYNSPLH
J: TRBJ1-2; V: TRBV25-1; CDR3: ASSEYQGVGYT
J: TRBJ2-3; V: TRBV5-1; CDR3: ASSFLPGVGLGDTQY
J: TRBJ2-1; V: TRBV11-3; CDR3: ASSRGTAYNEQF
J: TRBJ1-1; V: TRBV7-2; CDR3: ASSLFYNTEAF
J: TRBJ2-3; V: TRBV6-2/TRBV6-3; CDR3: ASSMRPSTDTQY
J: TRBJ1-2; V: TRBV12-5; CDR3: ASGLDRGMAYGYT
J: TRBJ1-2; V: TRBV6-2/TRBV6-3; CDR3: ASSYTGRKNYGYT
J: TRBJ1-6; V: TRBV6-2/TRBV6-3; CDR3: ASSAYGKRSSYNSPLH
J: TRBJ1-1; V: TRBV19; CDR3: ASSRGSGTEAF
J: TRBJ2-3; V: TRBV24-1; CDR3: ATGAGGSPDTQY
J: TRBJ1-1; V: TRBV9; CDR3: ASSVSTGREAF
J: TRBJ2-2; V: TRBV5-1; CDR3: ASSLPGLANTGELF
J: TRBJ1-1; V: TRBV4-1; CDR3: ASSLTGPGTEAF
J: TRBJ2-7; V: TRBV27; CDR3: ASSLTRRSYEQY
J: TRBJ2-5; V: TRBV5-1; CDR3: ASSPSVRGYQETQY
J: TRBJ2-2; V: TRBV30; CDR3: AWRQGSHGELF
J: TRBJ2-7; V: TRBV7-2; CDR3: ASSLVSGPPYEQY
J: TRBJ2-2; V: TRBV12-5; CDR3: ASGLAKRELF
J: TRBJ2-7; V: TRBV24-1; CDR3: ATSDPGGVRPYEQY
J: TRBJ2-1; V: TRBV7-9; CDR3: ASSLRLAGETSYNEQF
J: TRBJ2-2; V: TRBV24-1; CDR3: ATSDPGQGAAGELF
J: TRBJ2-1; V: TRBV5-6; CDR3: ASSLAGSGKEYNEQF
J: TRBJ2-1; V: TRBV30; CDR3: AWRPGTSGGDEQF
J: TRBJ1-1; V: TRBV5-4; CDR3: ASSFAGMNTEAF
J: TRBJ2-2; V: TRBV29-1; CDR3: SVAPTLGGELF
J: TRBJ2-6; V: TRBV5-1; CDR3: ASSPPGREGSGANVLT
J: TRBJ1-5; V: TRBV9; CDR3: ASSADSLDQPQH
J: TRBJ1-1; V: TRBV5-4; CDR3: ASSFAGSTEAF
J: TRBJ2-7; V: TRBV6-2/TRBV6-3; CDR3: ASSHGVTDEQY
J: TRBJ2-7; V: TRBV9; CDR3: ASSVALFNEQY
J: TRBJ2-7; V: TRBV15; CDR3: ATATGVTYEQY
J: TRBJ2-2; V: TRBV5-5; CDR3: ASSPRVSTGELF
J: TRBJ2-2; V: TRBV30; CDR3: AWSVVGGELF
J: TRBJ2-7; V: TRBV20-1; CDR3: SASRTSGYEQY
J: TRBJ2-1; V: TRBV5-8; CDR3: ASSPSGTGIDEQF
J: TRBJ1-5; V: TRBV11-2; CDR3: ASSLDPSSDRNQPQH
J: TRBJ2-1; V: TRBV6-5; CDR3: ASRGEAPGRNEQF
J: TRBJ1-4; V: TRBV2; CDR3: ASNVHNYNEKLF
J: TRBJ2-7; V: TRBV7-9; CDR3: ASSLAQTVREREYEQY
J: TRBJ2-1; V: TRBV19; CDR3: ASSIIRKAGGYNEQF
J: TRBJ1-1; V: TRBV4-1; CDR3: ASSQVVNTEAF